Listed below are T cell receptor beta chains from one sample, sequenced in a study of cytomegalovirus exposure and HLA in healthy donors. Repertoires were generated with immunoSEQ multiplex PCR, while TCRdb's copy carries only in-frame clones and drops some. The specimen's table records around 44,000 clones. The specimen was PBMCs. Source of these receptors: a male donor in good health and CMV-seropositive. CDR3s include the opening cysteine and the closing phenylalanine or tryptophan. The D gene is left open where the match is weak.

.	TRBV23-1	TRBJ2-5	CASSQSAGIGNYGEQYF	TGCGCCAGCAGTCAATCGGCAGGAATCGGGAACTACGGGGAGCAGTACTTC
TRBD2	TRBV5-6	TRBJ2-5	CASTGGGAWETQYF	TGTGCCAGCACCGGCGGGGGGGCCTGGGAGACCCAGTACTTC
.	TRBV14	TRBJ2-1	CASSQGGLRNEQFF	TGTGCCAGCAGCCAAGGCGGTCTCCGCAATGAGCAGTTCTTC
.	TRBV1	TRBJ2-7	CTSSQECVQKKYEQYF	TGCACCAGCAGCCAAGAATGCGTCCAAAAAAAGTACGAGCAGTACTTC
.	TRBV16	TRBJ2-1	CASSRRGTDLYNEQFF	TGTGCCAGCAGCCGCCGCGGGACAGACCTTTACAATGAGCAGTTCTTC
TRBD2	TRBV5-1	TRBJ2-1	CASSLLAGSEQFF	TGCGCCAGCAGCTTGTTAGCGGGGTCTGAGCAGTTCTTC
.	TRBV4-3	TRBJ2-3	CASSQWAGSTDTQYF	TGCGCCAGCAGCCAATGGGCGGGGAGCACAGATACGCAGTATTTT
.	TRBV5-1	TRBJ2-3	CASSLGTRLAGSSTDTQYF	TGCGCCAGCAGTTTAGGGACACGGCTCGCCGGGTCGAGCACAGATACGCAGTATTTT
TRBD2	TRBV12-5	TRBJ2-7	CASGSGGHYEQYF	TGTGCTAGTGGGTCGGGAGGGCACTACGAGCAGTACTTC
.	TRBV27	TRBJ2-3	CASGGAGSTDTQYF	TGTGCCAGCGGGGGGGCGGGGAGTACAGATACGCAGTATTTT
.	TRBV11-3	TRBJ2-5	CASGVGLQETQYF	TGTGCCAGCGGCGTGGGCCTGCAAGAGACCCAGTACTTC
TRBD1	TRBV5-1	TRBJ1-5	CASSPTTGDNQPQHF	TGCGCCAGCAGCCCGACCACAGGGGACAATCAGCCCCAGCATTTT
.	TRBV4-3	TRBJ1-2	CASSQSQAGYGYTF	TGCGCCAGCAGCCAAAGCCAGGCAGGGTACGGCTACACCTTC
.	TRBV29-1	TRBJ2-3	CSALSGDTDTQYF	TGCAGCGCCCTTTCGGGGGACACAGATACGCAGTATTTT
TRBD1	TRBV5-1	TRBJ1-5	CASSATGTGGQPQHF	TGCGCCAGCAGCGCGACCGGGACAGGGGGACAGCCCCAGCATTTT
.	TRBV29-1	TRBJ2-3	CSVDRRRGDTQYF	TGCAGCGTTGATCGGAGGCGTGGAGATACGCAGTATTTT
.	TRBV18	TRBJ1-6	CASSPGGTSPLHF	TGTGCCAGCTCCCCAGGAGGGACGTCACCCCTCCACTTT
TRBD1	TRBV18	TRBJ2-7	CASRLGTGTYEQYF	TGTGCCAGCCGCCTCGGGACAGGGACCTACGAGCAGTACTTC
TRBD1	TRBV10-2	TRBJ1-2	CASSDHDRASKGYTF	TGCGCCAGCAGTGACCATGACAGGGCTTCGAAGGGCTACACCTTC
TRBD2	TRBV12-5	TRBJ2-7	CASGLPLAGLNTYEQYF	TGTGCTAGTGGTTTACCACTAGCGGGGTTGAACACCTACGAGCAGTACTTC
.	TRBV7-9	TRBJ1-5	CASSREPGNLFYSNQPQHF	TGTGCCAGCAGTCGGGAGCCAGGGAATTTATTTTATAGCAATCAGCCCCAGCATTTT
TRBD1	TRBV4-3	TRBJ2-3	CASSLRDRDTDTQYF	TGCGCCAGCAGCCTCCGTGACAGGGACACAGATACGCAGTATTTT
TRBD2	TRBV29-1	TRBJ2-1	CSVEGGGSYNEQFF	TGCAGCGTTGAAGGGGGGGGCTCCTACAATGAGCAGTTCTTC
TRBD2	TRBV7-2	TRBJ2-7	CASSLSGGSYEQYF	TGTGCCAGCAGCTTAAGCGGGGGCTCCTACGAGCAGTACTTC
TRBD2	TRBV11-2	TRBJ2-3	CASSPIPSGGATDTQYF	TGTGCCAGCAGCCCCATCCCTAGCGGGGGGGCAACAGATACGCAGTATTTT
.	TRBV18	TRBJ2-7	CASSPTTGWMLYEQYF	TGTGCCAGCTCACCCACCACAGGGTGGATGTTGTACGAGCAGTACTTC
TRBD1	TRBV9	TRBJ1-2	CASSSRTGSYQGYTF	TGTGCCAGCAGCTCCCGGACAGGGTCGTACCAAGGCTACACCTTC